The 8 T cell receptor beta chains presented below share a single source sample, sequenced in a study of patients with pleural tuberculosis. Each CDR3 protein gets one entry after TCRdb re-called the reads with MiXCR. This table has around 50,000 distinct CDR3 sequences, about 7.3% appearing once. These receptors were taken from a human donor with pleural tuberculosis.

This clonotype was recorded at least ten times. A read error may account for a junction end that differs from germline. The chain couples TRBV7-7 to TRBJ2-1; TRBD2 is a possible D gene (6 bases). Per germline, CDR1 SSHAT and CDR2 FNYEAQ (reference sequence). CDR3 length: 13 amino acids. CDR3 sequence reads: CASSLGREGSQFF. The CDR3 bases are TGTGCTAGCAGCTTAGGGCGGGAAGGAAGCCAGTTCTTC.

At least ten counts were recorded for this clonotype. V and J are TRBV4-2 and TRBJ1-2, with D possibly TRBD1 on 5 matching bases. Germline loops: CDR1 LGHNA, CDR2 YNFKEQ. The CDR3 extends over 13 amino acids. Trimming cost V 0 bases and J 7 bases, with 9 bases left between them. CDR3 sequence (DNA): TGTGCCAGCAGCCAAGATAGTAGGGGTGGCTACACCTTC. Translating gives CASSQDSRGGYTF.

This clonotype was recorded at least ten times. The gene calls are TRBV28 and TRBJ2-7, with TRBD1 matching over 9 bases. The V gene's germline CDR1 is MDHEN and CDR2 SYDVKM. The CDR3 has 13 amino acids. J lost 9 bases, V lost 5 bases, and 8 bases had no gene match. The CDR3 nucleotides are TGTGCCAGCAGTAGGGGACAGGGAGGAGGGCAGTACTTC. Residues: CASSRGQGGGQYF.

The chain carries TRBV11-2 and TRBJ2-3; D could derive from TRBD1 or TRBD2 (6 bases each). The germline gives CDR1 SGHAT, CDR2 FQNNGV. V was clipped by 2 bases and J by 3 bases, with 9 bases between them. The CDR3 is 14 residues long. The CDR3 coding sequence is TGTGCCAGCAGCTTACGGGGGCCGACAGATACGCAGTATTTT. It is translated as CASSLRGPTDTQYF.

This clonotype was detected many times. At one boundary the junction diverges from the germline segment, which might be a read error. The chain carries TRBV7-7 and TRBJ1-5, with D uncertain. In germline, CDR1 is SSHAT, CDR2 FNYEAQ (reference sequence). This CDR3 comprises 11 residues. The CDR3 bases are TGTGCTAGCAGCTTTCATCAGCCCCAGCATTTT. It codes for CASSFHQPQHF.

This clonotype was counted at least ten times. This chain joins TRBV14 and TRBJ1-5; the D gene is possibly TRBD1 (6 bases). V was cut by 4 bases and J by 0 bases, with 19 bases left in between. The CDR3 is 18 amino acids. Germline V gene sequence: CDR1 SGHDN, CDR2 FVKESK. In DNA form, the CDR3 reads TGTGCCAGCAGCCCAGACAGGACGCATCGCTATAGCAATCAGCCCCAGCATTTT. Protein: CASSPDRTHRYSNQPQHF.

In this sample, this clonotype turned up a few times. The rearrangement joins TRBV29-1 to TRBJ1-2; weak D call: TRBD1 (5 bases). Germline V gives CDR1 SQVTM, CDR2 ANQGSEA. Deletions cut 7 bases from V and 4 bases from J, with 19 bases between. This CDR3 has 14 amino acids. The chain's CDR3 is CSAQGTRGGYGYTF. The DNA of the CDR3 is TGCAGCGCTCAGGGCACTAGGGGTGGCTATGGCTACACCTTC.

This chain joins TRBV29-1 and TRBJ1-1; a possible D gene is TRBD1 (5 bases). V dropped 5 bases and J dropped 0 bases, with 10 bases sitting between them. The CDR3 consists of 13 residues. Germline assignment: CDR1 SQVTM and CDR2 ANQGSEA. DNA of the CDR3: TGCAGCGTTTCGGACACGTTGAACACTGAAGCTTTCTTT. Its protein is CSVSDTLNTEAFF.